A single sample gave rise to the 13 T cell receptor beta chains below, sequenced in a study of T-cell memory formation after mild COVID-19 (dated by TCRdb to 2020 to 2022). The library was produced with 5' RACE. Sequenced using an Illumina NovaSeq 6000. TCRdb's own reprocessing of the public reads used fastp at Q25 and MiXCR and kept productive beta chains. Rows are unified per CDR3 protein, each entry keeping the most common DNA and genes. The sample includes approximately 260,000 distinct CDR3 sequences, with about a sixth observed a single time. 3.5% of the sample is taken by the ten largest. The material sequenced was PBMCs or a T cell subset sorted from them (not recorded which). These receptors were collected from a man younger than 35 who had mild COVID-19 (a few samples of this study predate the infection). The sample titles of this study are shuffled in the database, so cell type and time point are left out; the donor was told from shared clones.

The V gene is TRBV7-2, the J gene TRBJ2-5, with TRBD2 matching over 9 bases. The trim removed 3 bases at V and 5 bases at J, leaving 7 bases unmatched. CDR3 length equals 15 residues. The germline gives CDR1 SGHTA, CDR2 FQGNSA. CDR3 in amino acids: CASSFQAGGRETQYF. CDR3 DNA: TGTGCCAGCAGCTTTCAGGCGGGGGGGAGGGAGACCCAGTACTTC.

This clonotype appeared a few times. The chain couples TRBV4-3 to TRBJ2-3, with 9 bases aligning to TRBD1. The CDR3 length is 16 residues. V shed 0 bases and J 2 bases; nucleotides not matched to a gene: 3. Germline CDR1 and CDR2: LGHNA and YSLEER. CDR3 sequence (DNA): TGCGCCAGCAGCCAAGAGCGGACAGGGGCCACAGATACGCAGTATTTT. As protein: CASSQERTGATDTQYF.

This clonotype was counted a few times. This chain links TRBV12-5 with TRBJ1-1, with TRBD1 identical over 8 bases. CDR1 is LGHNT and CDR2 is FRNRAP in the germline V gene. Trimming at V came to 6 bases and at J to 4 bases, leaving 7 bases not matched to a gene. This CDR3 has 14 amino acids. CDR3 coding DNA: TGTGCTAGTGGCCTCCTGACAGGGGCCACTGAAGCTTTCTTT. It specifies CASGLLTGATEAFF. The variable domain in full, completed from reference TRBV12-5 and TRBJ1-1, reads DARVTQTPRHKVTEMGQEVTMRCQPILGHNTVFWYRQTMMQGLELLAYFRNRAPLDDSGMPKDRFSAEMPDATLATLKIQPSEPRDSAVYFCASGLLTGATEAFFGQGTRLTVV.

The CDR3 sequence: CASSSRVRSYEQYF. The CDR3 region has the DNA TGTGCCAGCAGCTCCCGGGTTAGATCTTACGAGCAGTACTTC. The chain recombines TRBV7-2 with TRBJ2-7; D unresolved. This CDR3 region has 14 residues. Germline CDR1 is SGHTA and CDR2 is FQGNSA. V shed 4 bases and J shed 4 bases, with 14 bases lying between them. The complete variable domain, with remaining parts taken from reference TRBV7-2 and TRBJ2-7, reads GAGVSQSPSNKVTEKGKDVELRCDPISGHTALYWYRQSLGQGLEFLIYFQGNSAPDKSGLPSDRFSAERTGGSVSTLTIQRTQQEDSAVYLCASSSRVRSYEQYFGPGTRLTVT.

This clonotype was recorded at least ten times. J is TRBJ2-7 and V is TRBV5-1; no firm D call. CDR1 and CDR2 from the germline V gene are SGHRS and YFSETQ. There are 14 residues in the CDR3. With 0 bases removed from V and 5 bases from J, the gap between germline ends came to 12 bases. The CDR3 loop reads CASSLDPGLNEQYF. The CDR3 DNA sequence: TGCGCCAGCAGCTTGGACCCCGGGTTAAACGAGCAGTACTTC.

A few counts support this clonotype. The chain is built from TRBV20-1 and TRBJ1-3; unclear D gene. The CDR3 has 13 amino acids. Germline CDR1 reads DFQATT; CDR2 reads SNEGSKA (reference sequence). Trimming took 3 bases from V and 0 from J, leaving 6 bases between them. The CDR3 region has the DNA TGCAGTGCTAGCTCGGTCTCTGGAAACACCATATATTTT. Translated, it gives CSASSVSGNTIYF.

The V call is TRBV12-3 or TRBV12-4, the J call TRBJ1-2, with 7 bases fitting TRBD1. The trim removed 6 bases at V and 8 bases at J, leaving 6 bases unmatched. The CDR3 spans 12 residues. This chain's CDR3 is CASRSGGGGYTF. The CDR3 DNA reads TGTGCCAGCAGGTCAGGGGGAGGAGGCTACACCTTC.

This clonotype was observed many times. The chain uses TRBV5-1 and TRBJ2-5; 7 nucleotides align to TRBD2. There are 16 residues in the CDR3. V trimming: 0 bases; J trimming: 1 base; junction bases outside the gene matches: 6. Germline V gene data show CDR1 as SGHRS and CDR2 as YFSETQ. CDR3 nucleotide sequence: TGCGCCAGCAGCTTGGGCAGCGGGGCCTTCCAAGAGACCCAGTACTTC. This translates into CASSLGSGAFQETQYF.

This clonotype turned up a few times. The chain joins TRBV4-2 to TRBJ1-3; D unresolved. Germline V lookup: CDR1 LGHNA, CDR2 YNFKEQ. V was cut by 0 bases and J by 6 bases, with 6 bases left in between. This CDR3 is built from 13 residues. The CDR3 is CASSQEKENTIYF. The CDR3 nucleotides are TGTGCCAGCAGCCAAGAAAAGGAAAACACCATATATTTT.

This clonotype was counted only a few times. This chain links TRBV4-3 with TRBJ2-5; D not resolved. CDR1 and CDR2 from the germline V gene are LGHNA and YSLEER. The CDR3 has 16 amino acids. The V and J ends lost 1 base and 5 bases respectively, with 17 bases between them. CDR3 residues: CASSQGRPPQVETQYF. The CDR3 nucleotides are TGCGCCAGCAGCCAAGGGCGGCCCCCCCAAGTGGAGACCCAGTACTTC.

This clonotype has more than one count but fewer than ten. CDR3 sequence reads: CSASLPPGANVLTF. The CDR3 coding sequence is TGCAGTGCTAGTCTCCCCCCTGGGGCCAACGTCCTGACTTTC. The chain has TRBV20-1 and TRBJ2-6; D ambiguous. V lost 3 bases, J lost 2 bases, and 8 bases lay in between. The CDR3 spans 14 residues. Germline V gene data show CDR1 as DFQATT and CDR2 as SNEGSKA (reference sequence).

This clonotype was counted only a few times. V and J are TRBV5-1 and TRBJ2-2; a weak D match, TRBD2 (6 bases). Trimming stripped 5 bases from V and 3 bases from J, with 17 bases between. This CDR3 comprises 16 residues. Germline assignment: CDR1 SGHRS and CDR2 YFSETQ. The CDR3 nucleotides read TGCGCCAGCAGTCCTGGGGGGACGGGCCACACCGGGGAGCTGTTTTTT. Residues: CASSPGGTGHTGELFF.

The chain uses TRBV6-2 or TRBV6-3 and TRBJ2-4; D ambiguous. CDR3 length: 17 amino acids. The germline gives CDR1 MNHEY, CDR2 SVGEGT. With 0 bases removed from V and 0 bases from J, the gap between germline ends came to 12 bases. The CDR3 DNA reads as TGTGCCAGCAGTTACTCGAAGCGCGATTTAGCCAAAAACATTCAGTACTTC. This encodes CASSYSKRDLAKNIQYF.